This T cell receptor (beta chain) stems from a study of cytomegalovirus exposure and HLA in healthy donors. Across the study: Among about 179 million T cells, an earlier analysis found roughly 100 million unique TCR beta sequences. Study-wide results and caveats: Links to common viral pathogens appeared, in a later analysis, for several of the most significant clusters. Later analysis showed TCR association rates varying by HLA locus, highest for DRB1 and lowest for HLA-C.

Every donor was a healthy person donating bone marrow. The primer mix had 60 Vbeta and 13 Jbeta primers. Clones were read by immunoSEQ multiplex PCR, and TCRdb kept only the in-frame ones, dropping some. Among fewer than 250,000 clones listed, over 75% were seen once. As concerns this clone: Its specificity is not known.

The CDR3 runs to 16 residues. Germline CDR1 reads LNHNV; CDR2 reads YYDKDF (reference sequence). Trimming pared 0 bases from V and 2 bases from J, leaving 11 bases between. Material for sequencing was PBMCs. The rearrangement links TRBV15 to TRBJ1-3; D gene uncertain. The TCR was taken from a man younger than 35 in good health and CMV-seronegative. CDR3 DNA: TGTGCCACCAGCAGAGAGGCCCGGCGGACTGGAAACACCATATATTTT. The encoded protein is CATSREARRTGNTIYF. The variable domain in full, with the rest retrieved from reference TRBV15 and TRBJ1-3, is DAMVIQNPRYQVTQFGKPVTLSCSQTLNHNVMYWYQQKSSQAPKLLFHYYDKDFNNEADTPDNFQSRRPNTSFCFLDIRSPGLGDTAMYLCATSREARRTGNTIYFGEGSWLTVV.